These T cell receptor beta chains were read from a single sample in a study of shared clonotypes between healthy human individuals. Only in-frame clones appear in the TCRdb table, and some are missing; sequencing was by immunoSEQ multiplex PCR. The repertoire consists of some 2,000,000 clones, with about 95% occurring once and the leading ten covering roughly 1%. The sample comprised naive CD8+ T cells sorted from blood. Receptors originate from a young man in good health. Each CDR3 is given with its conserved first and last residue. D genes are given only for firm matches. Expanded clones get a size class; other rows say once, few or many, or leave the size out.

V gene	J gene	D gene	clone size	CDR3 DNA	CDR3 protein
TRBV4-1	TRBJ2-7	.	.	TGCGCCAGCAGCCAAGGGGGAGGAGGGGGCTCCTACGAGCAGTACTTC	CASSQGGGGGSYEQYF
TRBV11-2	TRBJ2-2	TRBD2	.	TGTGCCAGCAGCTTACCTAGCGGGGTTCGGCGGGAGCTGTTTTTT	CASSLPSGVRRELFF
TRBV2	TRBJ2-4	TRBD2	.	TGTGCCAGCAGTGATATTAATAGCGGGAGGGACATTCAGTACTTC	CASSDINSGRDIQYF
TRBV7-9	TRBJ1-5	TRBD1	.	TGTGCCAGCAGCTTAGCGTTGGGAACAGGGGCGATGGAGCCCCAGCATTTT	CASSLALGTGAMEPQHF
TRBV7-2	TRBJ1-1	.	.	TGTGCCAGCAGCAACCTCCGGATGAACACTGAAGCTTTCTTT	CASSNLRMNTEAFF
TRBV5-8	TRBJ2-1	.	.	TGTGCCAGCAGCTTGGCTGGTAACAATGAGCAGTTCTTC	CASSLAGNNEQFF
TRBV10-1	TRBJ2-3	.	.	TGCGCCAGCAGTGTGGAAATGGTAGCGAACACAGATACGCAGTATTTT	CASSVEMVANTDTQYF
TRBV15	TRBJ2-7	.	.	TGTGCCACCAGCAGCCCCTACGAGCAGTACTTC	CATSSPYEQYF
TRBV9	TRBJ2-2	TRBD2	.	TGTGCCAGCAGCCCCGGGGGGACCGGGGAGCTGTTTTTT	CASSPGGTGELFF
TRBV4-2	TRBJ2-3	TRBD1	.	TGTGCCAGCAGCCAAGATGTAGCAGGGGGCGAAGGGGATACGCAGTATTTT	CASSQDVAGGEGDTQYF
TRBV27	TRBJ1-6	.	.	TGTGCCAGCAGAGCGGACGGACGCTCCTATAATTCACCCCTCCACTTT	CASRADGRSYNSPLHF
TRBV4-3	TRBJ2-1	TRBD2	.	TGCGCCAGCAGCCAGGGACTAGCGGGAGGGATAAATGAGCAGTTCTTC	CASSQGLAGGINEQFF
TRBV10-1	TRBJ1-2	TRBD1	.	TGCGCCAGCAGCAGCGGACAGGGAGATGGCTACACCTTC	CASSSGQGDGYTF
TRBV6-5	TRBJ1-2	TRBD1	.	TGTGCCAGCAGTTTGGACAGGGACGGATATGGCTACACCTTC	CASSLDRDGYGYTF
TRBV29-1	TRBJ2-7	TRBD1	.	TGCAGCGTTGAAGATCGCGGACAGGGAGCAGGCCGTAAACCGGGGGAGCAGTACTTC	CSVEDRGQGAGRKPGEQYF
TRBV7-9	TRBJ2-5	.	.	TGTGCCAGCAGCTTAGTGCTGGCTGAAGAGACCCAGTACTTC	CASSLVLAEETQYF
TRBV6-5	TRBJ2-2	.	few	TGTGCCAGCAGATTCCAGGGTCCCGGGGAGCTGTTTTTT	CASRFQGPGELFF
TRBV7-9	TRBJ2-3	TRBD2	.	TGTGCCAGCAGCTTAGGACTAGCGGGGAGTGGCTCAGATACGCAGTATTTT	CASSLGLAGSGSDTQYF
TRBV4-3	TRBJ2-3	TRBD1	.	TGCGCCAGCAGCCAGTGGGACAGGGGCACAGATACGCAGTATTTT	CASSQWDRGTDTQYF
TRBV29-1	TRBJ2-3	.	.	TGCAGCGTTTCCTTGGCAGGACCAGATACGCAGTATTTT	CSVSLAGPDTQYF
TRBV4-1	TRBJ2-7	.	.	TGCGCCAGCAGCCATCAGACAGATTACGAGCAGTACTTC	CASSHQTDYEQYF
TRBV28	TRBJ1-3	.	.	TGTGCCAGCAGTTCGGACAGTTTAAGCTCTGGAAACACCATATATTTT	CASSSDSLSSGNTIYF
TRBV6-1	TRBJ1-1	.	.	TGTGCCAGCAGCTATAACAGAGAGAACACTGAAGCTTTCTTT	CASSYNRENTEAFF
TRBV4-2	TRBJ1-6	.	.	TGTGCCAGCAGCCAAGACGGGTCCTGGGCTCAGTATTCACCCCTCCACTTT	CASSQDGSWAQYSPLHF
TRBV4-1	TRBJ2-3	.	.	TGCGCCAGCAGCCAAGTGGGACGGGGGAGCACAGATACGCAGTATTTT	CASSQVGRGSTDTQYF
TRBV6-1	TRBJ2-7	TRBD2	once	TGTGCCAGCAGTGGGGTGGGACTAGCGGATTACGAGCAGTACTTC	CASSGVGLADYEQYF
TRBV7-9	TRBJ2-5	.	.	TGTGCCAGCAGCTCTAGTGCCCGGGAGACCCAGTACTTC	CASSSSARETQYF
TRBV13	TRBJ1-2	.	.	TGTGCCAGCAGCTTATCGGACCTGACAGGAACCCCCTATGGCTACACCTTC	CASSLSDLTGTPYGYTF